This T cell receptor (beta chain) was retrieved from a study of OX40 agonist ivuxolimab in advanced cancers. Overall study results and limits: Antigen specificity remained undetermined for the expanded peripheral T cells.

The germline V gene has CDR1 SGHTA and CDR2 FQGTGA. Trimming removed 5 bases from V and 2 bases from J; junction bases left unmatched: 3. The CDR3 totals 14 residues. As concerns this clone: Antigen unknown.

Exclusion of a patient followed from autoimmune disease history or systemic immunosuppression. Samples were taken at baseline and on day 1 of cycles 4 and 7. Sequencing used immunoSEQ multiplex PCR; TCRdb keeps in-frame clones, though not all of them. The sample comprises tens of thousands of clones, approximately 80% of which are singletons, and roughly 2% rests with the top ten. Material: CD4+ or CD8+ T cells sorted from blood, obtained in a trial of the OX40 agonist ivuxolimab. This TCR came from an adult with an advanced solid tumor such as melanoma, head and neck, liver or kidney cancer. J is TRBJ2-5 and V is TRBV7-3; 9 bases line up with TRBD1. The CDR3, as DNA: TGTGCCAGCAGCCCCGGGACAGGGCAAGAGACCCAGTACTTC. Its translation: CASSPGTGQETQYF.